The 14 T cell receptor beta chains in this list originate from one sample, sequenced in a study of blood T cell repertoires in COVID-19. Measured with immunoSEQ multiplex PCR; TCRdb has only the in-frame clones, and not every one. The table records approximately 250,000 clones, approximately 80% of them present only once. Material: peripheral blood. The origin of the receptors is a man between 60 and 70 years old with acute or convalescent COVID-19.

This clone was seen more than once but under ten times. CDR3: CASSQTGDGVNTEAFF. CDR3 bases: TGCGCCAGCAGCCAAACAGGGGACGGGGTGAACACTGAAGCTTTCTTT. V usage is TRBV4-3 and J usage is TRBJ1-1; the match to TRBD1 covers 7 bases. CDR3 length: 16 amino acids. J was trimmed by 0 bases and V by 2 bases; bases with no gene match: 6. Looked up from germline, CDR1 is LGHNA and CDR2 is YSLEER.

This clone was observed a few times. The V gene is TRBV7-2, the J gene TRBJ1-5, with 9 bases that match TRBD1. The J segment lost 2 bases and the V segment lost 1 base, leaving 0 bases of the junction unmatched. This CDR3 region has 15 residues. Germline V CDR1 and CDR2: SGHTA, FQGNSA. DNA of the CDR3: TGTGCCAGCAGCTTAGGGACAGGGGGCAATCAGCCCCAGCATTTT. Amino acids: CASSLGTGGNQPQHF.

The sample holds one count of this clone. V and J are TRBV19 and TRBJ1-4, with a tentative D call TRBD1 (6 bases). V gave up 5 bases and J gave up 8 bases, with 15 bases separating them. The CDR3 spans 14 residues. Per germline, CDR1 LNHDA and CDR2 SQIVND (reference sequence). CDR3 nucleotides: TGTGCCAGTAGTGCGGGGGCGGAAACCGAAAAACTGTTTTTT. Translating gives CASSAGAETEKLFF.

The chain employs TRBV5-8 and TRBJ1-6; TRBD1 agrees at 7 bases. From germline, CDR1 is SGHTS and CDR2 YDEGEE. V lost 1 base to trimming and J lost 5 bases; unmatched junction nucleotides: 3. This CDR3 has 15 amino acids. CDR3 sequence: CASSLTGVDNSPLHF. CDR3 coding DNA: TGTGCCAGCAGCTTGACAGGGGTGGATAATTCACCCCTCCACTTT.

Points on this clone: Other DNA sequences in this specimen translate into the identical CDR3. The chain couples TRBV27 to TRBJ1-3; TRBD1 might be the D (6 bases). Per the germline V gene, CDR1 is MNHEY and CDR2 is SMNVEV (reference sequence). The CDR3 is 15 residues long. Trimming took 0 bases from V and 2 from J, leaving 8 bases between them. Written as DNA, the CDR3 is TGTGCCAGCAGTTTATCCTACAGGGCTGGAAACACCATATATTTT. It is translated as CASSLSYRAGNTIYF.

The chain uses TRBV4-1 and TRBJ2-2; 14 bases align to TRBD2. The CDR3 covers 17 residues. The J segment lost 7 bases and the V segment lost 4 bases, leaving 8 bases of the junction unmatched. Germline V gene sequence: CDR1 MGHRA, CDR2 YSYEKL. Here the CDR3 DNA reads TGCGCCAGCAGCCTAGGGACTAGCGGGGGTCAGGGCGGGGAGCTGTTTTTT. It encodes CASSLGTSGGQGGELFF.

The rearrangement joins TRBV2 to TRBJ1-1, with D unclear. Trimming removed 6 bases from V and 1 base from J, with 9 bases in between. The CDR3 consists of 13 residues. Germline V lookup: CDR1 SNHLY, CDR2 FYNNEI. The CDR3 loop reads CASRKTENTEAFF. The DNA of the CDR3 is TGTGCCAGCAGAAAAACAGAGAACACTGAAGCTTTCTTT.

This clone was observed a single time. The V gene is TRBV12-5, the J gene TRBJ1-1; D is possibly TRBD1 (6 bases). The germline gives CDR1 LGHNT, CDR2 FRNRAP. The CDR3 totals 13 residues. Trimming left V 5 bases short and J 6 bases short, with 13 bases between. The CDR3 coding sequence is TGTGCTAGTGGTCCCGGACAGAATTCTGAAGCTTTCTTT. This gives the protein CASGPGQNSEAFF.

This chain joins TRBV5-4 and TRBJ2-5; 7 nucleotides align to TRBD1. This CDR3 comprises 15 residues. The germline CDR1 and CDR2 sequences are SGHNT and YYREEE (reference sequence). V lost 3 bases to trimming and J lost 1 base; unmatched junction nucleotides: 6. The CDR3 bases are TGTGCCAGCAGCTCCTTGACAGGGCCCCAAGAGACCCAGTACTTC. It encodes CASSSLTGPQETQYF.

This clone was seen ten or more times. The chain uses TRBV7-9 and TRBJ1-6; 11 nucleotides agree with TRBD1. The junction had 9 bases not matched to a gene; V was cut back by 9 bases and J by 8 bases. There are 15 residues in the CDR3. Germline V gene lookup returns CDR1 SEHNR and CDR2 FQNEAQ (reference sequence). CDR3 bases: TGTGCCAGTAGCGCCGGACAGGGGGCTTATTCACCCCTCCACTTT. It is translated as CASSAGQGAYSPLHF.

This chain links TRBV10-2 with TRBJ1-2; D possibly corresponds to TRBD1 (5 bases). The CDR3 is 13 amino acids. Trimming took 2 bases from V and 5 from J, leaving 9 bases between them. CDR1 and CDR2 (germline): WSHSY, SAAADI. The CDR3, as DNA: TGCGCCAGCAGTGAGAGGGAGGGGTATGGCTACACCTTC. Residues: CASSEREGYGYTF.

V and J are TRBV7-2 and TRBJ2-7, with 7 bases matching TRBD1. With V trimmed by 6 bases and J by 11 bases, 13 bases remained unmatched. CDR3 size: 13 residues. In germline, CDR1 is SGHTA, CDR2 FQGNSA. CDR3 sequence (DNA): TGTGCCAGCAGTTTAAAAACAGGGGTTTCTAAGTACTTC. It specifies CASSLKTGVSKYF.

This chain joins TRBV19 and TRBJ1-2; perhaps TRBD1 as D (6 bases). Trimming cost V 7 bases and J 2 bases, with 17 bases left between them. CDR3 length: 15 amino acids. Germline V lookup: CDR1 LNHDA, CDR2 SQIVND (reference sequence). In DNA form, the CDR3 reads TGTGCCAGTACCTCACAAGGGGGAAGGAACTATGGCTACACCTTC. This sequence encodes CASTSQGGRNYGYTF.

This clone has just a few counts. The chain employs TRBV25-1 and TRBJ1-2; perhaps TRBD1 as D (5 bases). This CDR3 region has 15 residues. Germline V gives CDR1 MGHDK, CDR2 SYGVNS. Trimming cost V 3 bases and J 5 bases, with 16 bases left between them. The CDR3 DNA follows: TGTGCCAGCAGTGAGGCTGGGGCGCAAGGATATGGCTACACCTTC. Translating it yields CASSEAGAQGYGYTF.